Presented here are 5 T cell receptor beta chains from one specimen sequenced in a study of T cell responses to AZD1222 COVID-19 vaccine. Generated by immunoSEQ multiplex PCR, the TCRdb table keeps only in-frame clones and is missing some. Among fewer than 250,000 clones listed, 85% to 95% were seen once. Sequences were derived from peripheral blood, sampled on day 0 of MenACWY control vaccination. The receptors stem from an adult in good health.

V gene TRBV7-9 combines with J gene TRBJ1-2; D is possibly TRBD1 (6 bases). Trimming pared 6 bases from V and 8 bases from J, leaving 16 bases between. The germline V gene encodes CDR1 SEHNR and CDR2 FQNEAQ (reference sequence). The CDR3 has 13 amino acids. The DNA for the CDR3 is TGTGCCAGCAGTTACAGGGACTCGCGGGGCTACACCTTC. It specifies CASSYRDSRGYTF.

The count of this clone is one. The J gene is TRBJ1-3, the V gene TRBV30; D is undetermined. Between the trimmed V and J ends, which lost 4 bases and 3 bases, there was a span of 16 bases. The CDR3 contains 15 residues. The germline CDR1 and CDR2 sequences are GTSNPN and SVGIG (reference sequence). The chain's CDR3 is CAWTLPQTIGNTIYF. The CDR3 coding sequence is TGTGCCTGGACTCTCCCCCAGACGATTGGAAACACCATATATTTT.

The chain joins TRBV19 to TRBJ1-6; no clear D gene. Per germline, CDR1 LNHDA and CDR2 SQIVND (reference sequence). Trimming shortened V by 10 bases and J by 13 bases, and 20 bases separated the two germline ends. The CDR3 consists of 13 residues. CDR3 loop: CATASSSRLPLHF. Here the CDR3 DNA reads TGTGCCACAGCGTCGTCATCGAGGTTGCCCCTCCACTTT.

This clone was seen a single time. The V gene is TRBV4-1, the J gene TRBJ2-7, with D perhaps assigned TRBD1 or TRBD2 (6 bases each). The CDR3 covers 15 residues. In germline, CDR1 is MGHRA, CDR2 YSYEKL. V was shortened by 1 base and J by 3 bases, with 13 bases between the two germline ends. The CDR3 DNA sequence: TGCGCCAGCAGCCAAGTGTATGAGGGGGGCTACGAGCAGTACTTC. This translates into CASSQVYEGGYEQYF.

This clone was observed once. V usage is TRBV5-1 and J usage is TRBJ2-3; tentatively, D is TRBD1 (7 bases). Looked up from germline, CDR1 is SGHRS and CDR2 is YFSETQ. CDR3 length equals 15 residues. The V end lost 3 bases, the J end lost 5 bases, and 16 bases lay between the germline ends. The CDR3 nucleotides read TGCGCCAGCAGCTGGGCAGGGGGGTATGGAGATACGCAGTATTTT. It encodes CASSWAGGYGDTQYF.